Below are 21 T cell receptor beta chains sequenced from a single sample in a study of T cell responses to AZD1222 COVID-19 vaccine. Sequencing used immunoSEQ multiplex PCR; TCRdb keeps in-frame clones, though not all of them. The table has around 140,000 clones, 80% to 95% seen once. Sample: peripheral blood, taken on day 0 of AZD1222 vaccination. These receptors originate from an adult in good health.

The genes are TRBV5-1 and TRBJ1-6; 11 bases are shared with TRBD1. After removal of 2 bases from V and 9 bases from J, the junction contained 4 bases not matched to a gene. This CDR3 comprises 15 residues. Germline values: CDR1 SGHRS, CDR2 YFSETQ. CDR3 nucleotide sequence: TGCGCCAGCAGCTTTACCGGGACAGGGGGTTCACCCCTCCACTTT. Its protein product is CASSFTGTGGSPLHF.

This clone was found a few times. The rearrangement links TRBV11-2 to TRBJ2-2; D unclear. The CDR3 spans 12 residues. The V and J ends lost 4 bases and 3 bases respectively, with 3 bases between them. Germline lookup yields CDR1 SGHAT and CDR2 FQNNGV. CDR3 residues: CASSWDTGELFF. The CDR3 DNA follows: TGTGCCAGCAGCTGGGACACCGGGGAGCTGTTTTTT.

The gene calls are TRBV6-5 and TRBJ2-7; the D is unclear. Per germline, CDR1 MNHEY and CDR2 SVGAGI. The CDR3 runs to 16 residues. V was clipped by 0 bases and J by 3 bases, with 15 bases between them. CDR3 DNA: TGTGCCAGCAGTTACTCCCCCCTGGAGCAGGACTACGAGCAGTACTTC. Translated, it gives CASSYSPLEQDYEQYF.

The rearrangement uses TRBV5-1 and TRBJ2-2; D may be TRBD1 or TRBD2 (5 bases each). CDR1 is SGHRS and CDR2 is YFSETQ in the germline V gene. With 4 bases removed from V and 5 bases from J, the gap between germline ends came to 15 bases. The CDR3 consists of 15 residues. The CDR3 sequence: CASSLGTSVTGELFF. Written as DNA, the CDR3 is TGCGCCAGCAGCCTCGGGACCTCAGTGACCGGGGAGCTGTTTTTT. Full variable domain (rest looked up from reference TRBV5-1 and TRBJ2-2): KAGVTQTPRYLIKTRGQQVTLSCSPISGHRSVSWYQQTPGQGLQFLFEYFSETQRNKGNFPGRFSGRQFSNSRSEMNVSTLELGDSALYLCASSLGTSVTGELFFGEGSRLTVL.

The chain links TRBV6-5 to TRBJ2-3; maybe TRBD2 (6 bases). CDR3 length: 14 residues. CDR1 and CDR2 (germline): MNHEY, SVGAGI. V dropped 11 bases and J dropped 5 bases, with 20 bases sitting between them. DNA of the CDR3: TGTGCCGTCGGCGGAGGGCGGCGTAGAGATACGCAGTATTTT. Its translation is CAVGGGRRRDTQYF.

This chain links TRBV4-1 with TRBJ1-4; D is ambiguous. Between the trimmed V and J ends, which lost 0 bases and 8 bases, there was a span of 16 bases. The germline V gene encodes CDR1 MGHRA and CDR2 YSYEKL. The CDR3 totals 16 residues. The CDR3 DNA is TGCGCCAGCAGCCAAGATCAGGATAGGGATGGGGAAAAACTGTTTTTT. It specifies CASSQDQDRDGEKLFF.

In this sample, this clone turned up once. The genes are TRBV5-6 and TRBJ2-2, with 9 bases matching TRBD2. Germline V lookup: CDR1 SGHDT, CDR2 YYEEEE. The CDR3 spans 17 residues. V shed 0 bases, J shed 3 bases, and the junction held 6 bases outside the gene matches. CDR3 DNA: TGTGCCAGCAGCTTGGGGGCTAGCGGGGTGTACACCGGGGAGCTGTTTTTT. As protein: CASSLGASGVYTGELFF.

This CDR3 reads CASSLGDSSGNTIYF. In nucleotides, the CDR3 is TGTGCCAGCAGCTTGGGGGACAGCTCTGGAAACACCATATATTTT. The chain has TRBV5-6 and TRBJ1-3; 7 nucleotides line up with TRBD1. The length of the CDR3 is 15 residues. Germline loops: CDR1 SGHDT, CDR2 YYEEEE. The J segment lost 0 bases and the V segment lost 0 bases, leaving 0 bases of the junction unmatched.

The gene calls are TRBV7-3 and TRBJ2-1, with 8 bases fitting TRBD2. This CDR3 region has 18 residues. Germline V gene lookup returns CDR1 SGHTA and CDR2 FQGTGA. The V segment lost 1 base and the J segment 7 bases; nucleotides outside the gene matches: 15. The CDR3 nucleotides are TGTGCCAGCAGCTTAATGGGTCGGGGCGGGAGGAGCTTGAATGAGCAGTTCTTC. It translates to CASSLMGRGGRSLNEQFF.

V is TRBV24-1 and J is TRBJ2-3; 15 bases are a match to TRBD2. V shed 4 bases and J 8 bases; nucleotides not matched to a gene: 15. Looked up from germline, CDR1 is KGHDR and CDR2 is SFDVKD. The CDR3 loop spans 19 amino acids. This CDR3 reads CATSDGLAGGPGMNGTQYF. DNA for the CDR3: TGTGCCACCAGTGACGGACTAGCGGGAGGGCCGGGGATGAATGGTACGCAGTATTTT.

The genes are TRBV9 and TRBJ2-3, with D hard to call. The CDR3 extends over 15 amino acids. V was shortened by 0 bases and J by 1 base, with 9 bases between the two germline ends. CDR1 SGDLS and CDR2 YYNGEE come from the germline V gene. The CDR3 reads CASSVEGQGTDTQYF. CDR3 sequence (DNA): TGTGCCAGCAGCGTAGAGGGCCAAGGCACAGATACGCAGTATTTT. Based on the CDR3 plus reference TRBV9 and TRBJ2-3, the full variable domain is DSGVTQTPKHLITATGQRVTLRCSPRSGDLSVYWYQQSLDQGLQFLIQYYNGEERAKGNILERFSAQQFPDLHSELNLSSLELGDSALYFCASSVEGQGTDTQYFGPGTRLTVL.

This chain uses TRBV7-9 with TRBJ1-1; tentative D call: TRBD1 (5 bases). Germline CDR1 reads SEHNR; CDR2 reads FQNEAQ (reference sequence). V was trimmed by 1 base and J by 3 bases, leaving 24 bases between them. The CDR3 loop spans 19 amino acids. Written as DNA, the CDR3 is TGTGCCAGCAGCTTAGTGGTCGTTGGTGGTCAGGGAGGACACACTGAAGCTTTCTTT. It codes for CASSLVVVGGQGGHTEAFF.

The rearrangement uses TRBV4-2 and TRBJ2-1; possibly TRBD2 for D (6 bases). The germline V and J ends were trimmed by 0 bases and 4 bases, with 16 bases remaining between them. This CDR3 region has 17 residues. CDR1 and CDR2 from the germline V gene are LGHNA and YNFKEQ. CDR3 nucleotides: TGTGCCAGCAGCCAAGAACCCTCCGCTAGCGTATACAATGAGCAGTTCTTC. This translates into CASSQEPSASVYNEQFF.

The chain combines TRBV27 with TRBJ1-5; D not resolved. Trimming stripped 6 bases from V and 0 bases from J, with 18 bases between. The CDR3 is 17 amino acids. CDR1 is MNHEY, CDR2 SMNVEV, per germline (reference sequence). CDR3: CASSNAGGEYSNQPQHF. CDR3 coding DNA: TGTGCCAGCAGCAATGCGGGTGGCGAGTATAGCAATCAGCCCCAGCATTTT.

The gene calls are TRBV5-1 and TRBJ2-1; 12 bases agree with TRBD1. Per the germline V gene, CDR1 is SGHRS and CDR2 is YFSETQ. V lost 0 bases and J lost 10; bases outside the gene matches: 5. The CDR3 has 15 residues. The CDR3 sequence is CASSLAGTGGREQFF. The DNA of the CDR3 is TGCGCCAGCAGCTTGGCCGGGACAGGGGGCCGGGAGCAGTTCTTC.

The chain couples TRBV7-2 to TRBJ2-7; 9 positions match TRBD2. This CDR3 has 16 amino acids. Germline V gene data show CDR1 as SGHTA and CDR2 as FQGNSA. Trimming cost V 1 base and J 6 bases; bases outside gene matches: 10. This CDR3 reads CASSLGLSGRMGEQYF. In DNA form, the CDR3 reads TGTGCCAGCAGCTTAGGGCTGAGCGGGAGGATGGGCGAGCAGTACTTC.

V usage is TRBV5-5 and J usage is TRBJ1-5; the D gene is possibly TRBD1 (6 bases). The CDR3 has 16 residues. V dropped 3 bases and J dropped 1 base, with 14 bases sitting between them. Per the germline V gene, CDR1 is SGHKS and CDR2 is YYEKEE (reference sequence). CDR3 coding DNA: TGTGCCAGCAGCTCCTATGGGGGGCGAAGCAATCAGCCCCAGCATTTT. The encoded protein is CASSSYGGRSNQPQHF. The whole variable domain, filled in from reference TRBV5-5 and TRBJ1-5, reads DAGVTQSPTHLIKTRGQQVTLRCSPISGHKSVSWYQQVLGQGPQFIFQYYEKEERGRGNFPDRFSARQFPNYSSELNVNALLLGDSALYLCASSSYGGRSNQPQHFGDGTRLSIL.

The rearrangement uses TRBV24-1 and TRBJ1-5, with 8 bases fitting TRBD1. The CDR3 totals 16 residues. The germline gives CDR1 KGHDR, CDR2 SFDVKD. V shed 4 bases, J shed 3 bases, and the junction held 7 bases outside the gene matches. CDR3 loop: CATSDHGQGLNQPQHF. The CDR3 DNA is TGTGCCACCAGTGACCATGGACAGGGCCTCAATCAGCCCCAGCATTTT.

This chain joins TRBV2 and TRBJ1-5, with D uncertain. Germline assignment: CDR1 SNHLY and CDR2 FYNNEI. The CDR3 contains 15 residues. V dropped 1 base and J dropped 1 base, with 8 bases sitting between them. For the CDR3, the DNA is TGTGCCAGCAGTGAAGGGGGTCCAAGCAATCAGCCCCAGCATTTT. Translated: CASSEGGPSNQPQHF.

The genes are TRBV7-9 and TRBJ1-1; D remains ambiguous. V was pared by 8 bases and J by 2 bases, with 12 bases between. Per the germline V gene, CDR1 is SEHNR and CDR2 is FQNEAQ (reference sequence). This CDR3 is 13 amino acids long. The CDR3 protein is CASQHSTNTEAFF. The CDR3 DNA reads TGTGCCAGCCAACATTCTACCAACACTGAAGCTTTCTTT. The full variable domain, its missing parts supplied by reference TRBV7-9 and TRBJ1-1, is DTGVSQNPRHKITKRGQNVTFRCDPISEHNRLYWYRQTLGQGPEFLTYFQNEAQLEKSRLLSDRFSAERPKGSFSTLEIQRTEQGDSAMYLCASQHSTNTEAFFGQGTRLTVV.

V usage is TRBV5-6 and J usage is TRBJ2-7; D may be TRBD1 (5 bases). Trimming shortened V by 4 bases and J by 1 base, and 15 bases separated the two germline ends. Germline V gives CDR1 SGHDT, CDR2 YYEEEE. The CDR3 length is 15 residues. The CDR3 here is CASSQTVWGSYEQYF. The CDR3 DNA is TGTGCCAGCAGCCAGACAGTGTGGGGATCCTACGAGCAGTACTTC.